The clone carrying this T cell receptor beta chain was recorded many times. No antigen is known for it. The data belong to a study of T cells in Graves' hyperthyroidism and ophthalmopathy. The length of the CDR3 is 14 residues. Germline V gives CDR1 SGHDT, CDR2 YYEEEE. Trimming at V came to 0 bases and at J to 7 bases, leaving 5 bases not matched to a gene. Study-wide points: From stable hyperthyroidism, ophthalmopathy was set apart by a 13 V-J model.

Stable hyperthyroidism: no ophthalmopathy progression over 18 months of follow-up. Diagnoses used clinical symptoms, serum thyroxine and TRAb, thyroid ultrasound and orbital computed tomography. Amplification of TCR beta CDR3 regions was performed using RNA transcripts as template. The HTBI primer set served for first-round RT-PCR of the TCR CDR3. TCRdb reprocessed the multiplex PCR reads via MiXCR and lists one record per CDR3 protein. The top ten hold less than 65% of the sample, which has 300,000 or so distinct CDR3 sequences, about 21% seen once. The sample was blood. The rearrangement joins TRBV5-6 to TRBJ2-7, with 9 bases fitting TRBD1. The clonotype was recovered from a woman aged 50 to 65 with Graves' hyperthyroidism. The CDR3 protein is CASSLGQGVVEQYF. The CDR3 DNA reads as TGTGCCAGCAGCTTGGGACAGGGGGTCGTGGAGCAGTACTTC.